A selection of T cell receptor beta chains follows, all from one sample in a study of blood T cell repertoires in COVID-19. The data were produced by immunoSEQ multiplex PCR, yet TCRdb's version contains in-frame clones alone and is incomplete. The table records under 200,000 clones, approximately 86% of them present only once. Sequenced sample: peripheral blood. The receptors were gathered from a woman aged 80 or older with acute or convalescent COVID-19. Each CDR3 is given with its conserved first and last residue. Fields, in order: V gene, clone size, D gene, J gene, CDR3 protein, CDR3 DNA. The D gene is left open where the match is weak. The size of a clone is reported for some rows only, either as once, few or many, or as a class for expanded clones.

V: TRBV6-5; size: .; D: .; J: TRBJ2-5; CDR3: CASRASVETQYF; DNA: TGTGCCAGCAGGGCTAGCGTAGAGACCCAGTACTTC
V: TRBV6-5; size: .; D: .; J: TRBJ2-7; CDR3: CASRKDNSDHEQYF; DNA: TGTGCCAGCAGGAAGGACAATTCCGATCACGAGCAGTACTTC
V: TRBV7-2; size: once; D: .; J: TRBJ1-1; CDR3: CASSLAVGRSTEAFF; DNA: TGTGCCAGCAGCTTAGCGGTTGGGAGAAGCACTGAAGCTTTCTTT
V: TRBV30; size: .; D: .; J: TRBJ2-6; CDR3: CAWDRSGGANVLTF; DNA: TGTGCCTGGGATAGGAGCGGCGGGGCCAACGTCCTGACTTTC
V: TRBV10-2; size: once; D: .; J: TRBJ1-3; CDR3: CASSEQGGSGNTIYF; DNA: TGCGCCAGCAGTGAGCAAGGGGGCTCTGGAAACACCATATATTTT
V: TRBV7-9; size: .; D: .; J: TRBJ2-7; CDR3: CASSLGTFSYEQYF; DNA: TGTGCCAGCAGCTTAGGGACTTTCTCCTACGAGCAGTACTTC
V: TRBV6-2/TRBV6-3; size: many; D: .; J: TRBJ1-2; CDR3: CASSYSKSSRRWDYGYTF; DNA: TGTGCCAGCAGTTACTCGAAATCTAGCCGGAGATGGGACTATGGCTACACCTTC
V: TRBV5-6; size: .; D: TRBD1; J: TRBJ1-5; CDR3: CASSNGGTGGHQPQHF; DNA: TGTGCCAGCAGCAATGGAGGGACAGGGGGACATCAGCCCCAGCATTTT
V: TRBV13; size: .; D: .; J: TRBJ2-7; CDR3: CASSLGLGVREQYF; DNA: TGTGCCAGCAGCTTAGGCCTCGGGGTGCGGGAGCAGTACTTC
V: TRBV7-6; size: .; D: .; J: TRBJ1-6; CDR3: CASSPAPGAVSPLHF; DNA: TGTGCCAGCAGCCCAGCACCAGGGGCGGTTTCACCCCTCCACTTT
V: TRBV2; size: .; D: .; J: TRBJ1-2; CDR3: CASSDGQGGGYTF; DNA: TGTGCCAGCAGTGATGGGCAGGGCGGTGGCTACACCTTC
V: TRBV19; size: .; D: TRBD1; J: TRBJ1-6; CDR3: CASSGWDRDSPLHF; DNA: TGTGCCAGTAGTGGTTGGGACAGAGATTCACCCCTCCACTTT
V: TRBV3-1/TRBV3-2; size: .; D: TRBD2; J: TRBJ2-3; CDR3: CASSHWDYHSTDTQYF; DNA: TGTGCCAGCAGCCACTGGGACTACCATAGCACAGATACGCAGTATTTT
V: TRBV11-2; size: .; D: TRBD1; J: TRBJ2-7; CDR3: CASSSLGQGYEQYF; DNA: TGTGCCAGCAGCTCCCTCGGACAGGGGTACGAGCAGTACTTC
V: TRBV19; size: .; D: .; J: TRBJ2-4; CDR3: CASSIVDSYSNIQYF; DNA: TGTGCCAGTAGTATAGTGGACAGTTATTCAAACATTCAGTACTTC
V: TRBV25-1; size: .; D: .; J: TRBJ2-6; CDR3: CASSEGGSGANVLTF; DNA: TGTGCCAGCAGTGAAGGCGGGTCTGGGGCCAACGTCCTGACTTTC
V: TRBV30; size: .; D: TRBD1; J: TRBJ1-3; CDR3: CAWSAVGQGEDTIYF; DNA: TGTGCCTGGAGTGCCGTCGGACAGGGAGAGGACACCATATATTTT